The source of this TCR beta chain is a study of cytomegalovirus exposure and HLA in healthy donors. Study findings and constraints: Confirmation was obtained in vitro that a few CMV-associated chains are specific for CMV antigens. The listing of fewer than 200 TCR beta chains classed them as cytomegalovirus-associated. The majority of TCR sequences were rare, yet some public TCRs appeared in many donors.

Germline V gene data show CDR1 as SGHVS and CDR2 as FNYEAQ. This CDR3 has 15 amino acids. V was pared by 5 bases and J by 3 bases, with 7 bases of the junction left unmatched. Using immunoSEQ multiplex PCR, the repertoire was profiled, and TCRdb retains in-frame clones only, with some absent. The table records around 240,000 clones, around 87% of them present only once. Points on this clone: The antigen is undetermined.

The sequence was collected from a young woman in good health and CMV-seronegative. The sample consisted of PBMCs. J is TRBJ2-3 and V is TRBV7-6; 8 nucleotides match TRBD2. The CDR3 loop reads CASSDDGGVTDTQYF. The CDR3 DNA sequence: TGTGCCAGCAGCGACGACGGGGGGGTAACAGATACGCAGTATTTT.